This TCR beta chain was recorded in a study of lymphopenia after photon versus proton radiotherapy. This clone has only a few counts. Its antigen is unknown. Sequencing was performed with immunoSEQ multiplex PCR; in TCRdb, only in-frame clones are kept and a portion is missing. The data show around 70,000 clones, approximately 90% seen once. Study results and caveats: Better survival with proton therapy was suggested as possible, not demonstrated. Under photons, naive T cells and diversity fell while effector/memory populations rose. Post-nadir diversity loss with photons came from oligoclonal expansion, particularly CD8+ Temra cells. In patients who died, overall survival fell as post-nadir TCR diversity dropped more.

V lost 2 bases to trimming and J lost 6 bases, with 13 bases between them. This CDR3 is 13 amino acids long. Per the germline V gene, CDR1 is GTSNPN and CDR2 is SVGIG (reference sequence). The material was peripheral blood, obtained from a patient treated with photon-based radiotherapy. J is TRBJ1-1 and V is TRBV30, with D perhaps matching TRBD1 (6 bases). The origin of this receptor is a woman in her thirties or forties with cholangiocarcinoma. The CDR3 region is CAWSYRVTAEAFF. CDR3 nucleotide sequence: TGTGCCTGGAGTTACAGGGTTACGGCTGAAGCTTTCTTT.